One sample yielded the 10 T cell receptor beta chains listed below, sequenced in a study of neoadjuvant anti-PD-1 for oral cavity cancer (dated by TCRdb to the early 2020s). The sample's time point label is to be understood as: before neoadjuvant nivolumab. Library preparation was by the immunoSEQ multiplex PCR assay. The source is immuneACCESS, and TCRdb retained only in-frame sequences with V and J called. Part of the clones is not carried over; for the studies checked, unresolved V genes explain less than half of this, and the remainder is unexplained. For this sample the table gives 10,000 to 15,000 clones, of which more than 55% were detected only once. More than 9% of the sample rests with the top ten. This material consisted of tumor tissue, taken before nivolumab (anti-PD-1) treatment. The receptor set was obtained from a person aged 40-85 years with oral cavity squamous cell carcinoma.

There are a few counts of this clone. The chain recombines TRBV15 with TRBJ1-2; D might be TRBD1 (5 bases). Per the germline V gene, CDR1 is LNHNV and CDR2 is YYDKDF (reference sequence). There are 15 residues in the CDR3. The germline V and J ends were trimmed by 1 base and 5 bases, with 14 bases remaining between them. CDR3 in amino acids: CATSRAGGFRYGYTF. CDR3 nucleotides: TGTGCCACCAGCAGAGCGGGGGGTTTTAGATATGGCTACACCTTC.

V usage is TRBV15 and J usage is TRBJ2-4; D is perhaps TRBD2 (5 bases). This CDR3 has 17 amino acids. CDR1 and CDR2 (germline): LNHNV, YYDKDF (reference sequence). V lost 0 bases, J lost 3 bases, and 15 bases lay in between. CDR3 nucleotides: TGTGCCACCAGCAGAGATGCGGGCAGCCAGTTCAAAAACATTCAGTACTTC. Translation: CATSRDAGSQFKNIQYF.

The V gene is TRBV7-9, the J gene TRBJ2-2; TRBD1 matches 12 bases. CDR3 length equals 17 residues. J lost 5 bases, V lost 4 bases, and 8 bases had no gene match. Germline V gives CDR1 SEHNR, CDR2 FQNEAQ (reference sequence). Here the CDR3 DNA reads TGTGCCAGCAGCTCGGGACAGGGGGCGCGTGAGACCGGGGAGCTGTTTTTT. It is translated as CASSSGQGARETGELFF.

The V gene is TRBV18, the J gene TRBJ1-5; TRBD1 matches 9 bases. Germline CDR1 and CDR2: KGHSH and LQKENI. The CDR3 totals 16 residues. J gave up 5 bases and V 6 bases, and 11 bases lay outside the gene matches. The CDR3 nucleotides read TGTGCCAGCTCCCTAGGACAGGGGCCCACGCATCAGCCCCAGCATTTT. Translating it yields CASSLGQGPTHQPQHF. The whole variable domain, filled in from reference TRBV18 and TRBJ1-5, reads NAGVMQNPRHLVRRRGQEARLRCSPMKGHSHVYWYRQLPEEGLKFMVYLQKENIIDESGMPKERFSAEFPKEGPSILRIQQVVRGDSAAYFCASSLGQGPTHQPQHFGDGTRLSIL.

The chain links TRBV5-5 to TRBJ1-5, with D uncertain. This CDR3 region has 13 residues. The germline V gene encodes CDR1 SGHKS and CDR2 YYEKEE (reference sequence). The V end was cut by 4 bases, the J end by 6 bases, with 11 bases between. The CDR3, as DNA: TGTGCCAGCAGCCCGGGGTGGGGTCAGCCCCAGCATTTT. Residues: CASSPGWGQPQHF. The full variable domain, rest sourced from reference TRBV5-5 and TRBJ1-5, is DAGVTQSPTHLIKTRGQQVTLRCSPISGHKSVSWYQQVLGQGPQFIFQYYEKEERGRGNFPDRFSARQFPNYSSELNVNALLLGDSALYLCASSPGWGQPQHFGDGTRLSIL.

This clone occurred a few times. The chain carries TRBV18 and TRBJ1-2; tentatively, D is TRBD1 (6 bases). Germline V gene lookup returns CDR1 KGHSH and CDR2 LQKENI. The V end was cut by 3 bases, the J end by 5 bases, with 10 bases between. The CDR3 spans 13 residues. The chain's CDR3 is CASSPNREYGYTF. The CDR3 DNA sequence: TGTGCCAGCTCACCCAACAGGGAGTATGGCTACACCTTC.

This clone appeared a single time. The chain combines TRBV19 with TRBJ1-5, with unresolved D. The CDR3 is 15 residues long. Germline V gives CDR1 LNHDA, CDR2 SQIVND (reference sequence). The V gene lost 7 bases and the J gene lost 4 bases, with 17 bases spanning the gap. The CDR3 region is CASTRLDGINQPQHF. The CDR3 DNA reads TGTGCCAGTACCCGACTGGACGGTATAAATCAGCCCCAGCATTTT.

The J gene is TRBJ2-1, the V gene TRBV7-6; 12 bases match TRBD2. With 5 bases clipped from V and 7 bases from J, the junction kept 12 bases outside the gene matches. Germline V lookup: CDR1 SGHVS, CDR2 FNYEAQ. The CDR3 spans 17 residues. The DNA for the CDR3 is TGTGCCAGCAGCGCCCCGACTAGCGGGGGAGGGCAGAATGAGCAGTTCTTC. Translation gives CASSAPTSGGGQNEQFF.

This clone appeared a few times. The V gene is TRBV6-6, the J gene TRBJ2-3; no reliable D call. The germline gives CDR1 MNHNY, CDR2 SVGAGI (reference sequence). The V end lost 3 bases, the J end lost 0 bases, and 10 bases lay between the germline ends. The CDR3 is made up of 15 amino acids. For the CDR3, the DNA is TGTGCCAGCAGTTATTCAGGAACTAGCACAGATACGCAGTATTTT. This codes for CASSYSGTSTDTQYF.

Only one count was recorded for this clone. The chain joins TRBV5-5 to TRBJ2-7; no reliable D call. With 2 bases removed from V and 4 bases from J, the gap between germline ends came to 16 bases. CDR1 and CDR2 (germline): SGHKS, YYEKEE (reference sequence). This CDR3 spans 15 amino acids. In nucleotides, the CDR3 is TGTGCCAGCAGCTTTAGGACGGATGGGATTTACGAGCAGTACTTC. Translating gives CASSFRTDGIYEQYF.